The 27 T cell receptor beta chains below come from one sample, sequenced in a study of spatial heterogeneity in lung cancer. Time point here: sample taken at primary tumor resection. TCRdb passed the 5' RACE reads through MiXCR, listing each CDR3 protein once. The data hold around 2,700 distinct CDR3 sequences, with more than 1.5% observed a single time. The material sequenced was normal lung tissue next to the tumor, taken at surgery. The receptors shown here come from a male donor with early-stage non-small cell lung cancer.

The chain joins TRBV7-9 to TRBJ2-3, with 7 bases aligning to TRBD1. The CDR3 is made up of 14 amino acids. V trimming: 3 bases; J trimming: 5 bases; junction bases outside the gene matches: 5. Germline loops: CDR1 SEHNR, CDR2 FQNEAQ (reference sequence). CDR3 amino acids: CASSFQSGGDTQYF. The CDR3 DNA follows: TGTGCCAGCAGCTTCCAATCAGGGGGAGATACGCAGTATTTT.

In its sample, this clonotype is medium-sized. This sequence joins TRBV20-1 and TRBJ1-5, with D possibly matching TRBD1 (6 bases). This CDR3 has 15 residues. CDR1 DFQATT and CDR2 SNEGSKA come from the germline V gene (reference sequence). The V end lost 5 bases, the J end lost 3 bases, and 17 bases lay between the germline ends. The CDR3 DNA sequence: TGCAGTGCTCGACAGGAGGGTCTGGACAATCAGCCCCAGCATTTT. Translated: CSARQEGLDNQPQHF.

This clonotype is medium-sized. V is TRBV6-1 and J is TRBJ1-5; D is unclear. CDR3 length: 14 residues. CDR1 MNHNS and CDR2 SASEGT come from the germline V gene. The ends were cut back, 6 bases at V and 2 bases at J, with 11 bases in the middle. CDR3 region: CASRRNQGNQPQHF. CDR3 coding DNA: TGTGCCAGCAGGAGAAATCAGGGCAATCAGCCCCAGCATTTT.

This clonotype qualifies as large. V usage is TRBV11-2 and J usage is TRBJ1-1; D unclear. Germline CDR1 SGHAT, CDR2 FQNNGV. V lost 1 base, J lost 8 bases, and 11 bases lay in between. The CDR3 runs to 13 residues. The CDR3 nucleotides read TGTGCCAGCAGCTTAGTCGCAGGTTTAGAAGCTTTCTTT. It translates to CASSLVAGLEAFF.

The table lists this clonotype with many counts. The chain joins TRBV28 to TRBJ2-7; D unclear. The CDR3 has 14 residues. V was cut by 2 bases and J by 3 bases, with 11 bases left in between. CDR1 is MDHEN, CDR2 SYDVKM, per germline. CDR3 in DNA: TGTGCCAGCAGTTTAGGCGCAAGGCGCTACGAGCAGTACTTC. Amino acid sequence: CASSLGARRYEQYF.

This clonotype was recorded at least ten times. At one boundary the junction diverges from the germline segment, which might be a read error. V gene TRBV6-4 combines with J gene TRBJ1-4, with 8 bases that match TRBD1. Germline V gene sequence: CDR1 MRHNA, CDR2 SNTAGT. The CDR3 consists of 15 residues. CDR3 region: CASSYSAGGHEKLFF. In DNA form, the CDR3 reads TGTGCCAGCAGTTACTCGGCAGGGGGCCATGAAAAACTGTTTTTT.

By share of the sample, this clonotype is medium-sized. The gene calls are TRBV29-1 and TRBJ2-7; 9 bases line up with TRBD1. The J segment lost 6 bases and the V segment lost 6 bases, leaving 6 bases of the junction unmatched. The germline CDR1 and CDR2 sequences are SQVTM and ANQGSEA. The CDR3 totals 12 residues. The CDR3 protein is CSVRTGALEQYF. The CDR3 bases are TGCAGCGTCAGGACAGGGGCCCTCGAGCAGTACTTC.

The gene calls are TRBV6-2 or TRBV6-3 and TRBJ2-5; 8 nucleotides line up with TRBD1. V trimming: 5 bases; J trimming: 5 bases; junction bases outside the gene matches: 7. CDR3 length equals 14 residues. CDR1 is MNHEY and CDR2 is SVGEGT in the germline V gene. The CDR3 loop is CASSPDRGWETQYF. CDR3 in DNA: TGTGCCAGCAGTCCCGACAGGGGTTGGGAGACCCAGTACTTC.

This clonotype was detected ten times or more. The chain links TRBV4-1 to TRBJ2-7; D is uncertain. The V gene lost 0 bases and the J gene lost 5 bases, with 5 bases spanning the gap. CDR1 and CDR2 from the germline V gene are MGHRA and YSYEKL. CDR3 length equals 12 residues. CDR3 loop: CASSQEGNEQYF. The DNA for the CDR3 is TGCGCCAGCAGCCAAGAAGGCAACGAGCAGTACTTC.

This clonotype has ten or more counts. The V call is TRBV3-1, the J call TRBJ2-7; D gene unclear. Germline loops: CDR1 LGHDT, CDR2 YNNKEL (reference sequence). The CDR3 runs to 14 residues. Trimming stripped 1 base from V and 3 bases from J, with 10 bases between. DNA of the CDR3: TGTGCCAGCAGCCAAGCCGGATTTGACTACGAGCAGTACTTC. Protein sequence: CASSQAGFDYEQYF.

By share, this clonotype ranks as medium-sized. V and J are TRBV10-3 and TRBJ2-1; perhaps TRBD2 as D (7 bases). The V and J ends lost 4 bases and 3 bases respectively, with 13 bases between them. This CDR3 region has 15 residues. CDR1 is ENHRY and CDR2 is SYGVKD in the germline V gene. For the CDR3, the DNA is TGTGCCATCAGTGTTGGGGGGGGGCGCTACAATGAGCAGTTCTTC. Its translation is CAISVGGGRYNEQFF.

This clonotype is judged medium-sized. The chain uses TRBV5-6 and TRBJ2-7, with 8 bases lining up with TRBD1. The CDR3 is made up of 14 amino acids. Germline V lookup: CDR1 SGHDT, CDR2 YYEEEE. Trimming cost V 4 bases and J 0 bases; bases outside gene matches: 3. CDR3 DNA sequence: TGTGCCAGCAGCCTCGGACAGGGCTCCTACGAGCAGTACTTC. Translation: CASSLGQGSYEQYF.

This clonotype was recorded many times. This chain links TRBV3-1 with TRBJ2-5; D is ambiguous. The germline CDR1 and CDR2 sequences are LGHDT and YNNKEL (reference sequence). With 4 bases removed from V and 2 bases from J, the gap between germline ends came to 23 bases. This CDR3 region has 18 residues. The CDR3: CASSRQVPGPKLQETQYF. The DNA for the CDR3 is TGTGCCAGCAGCCGCCAAGTCCCGGGCCCTAAGCTTCAAGAGACCCAGTACTTC.

In its sample, this clonotype ranks as medium-sized. The chain employs TRBV5-1 and TRBJ1-1, with TRBD1 matching over 8 bases. The germline gives CDR1 SGHRS, CDR2 YFSETQ. Trimming removed 3 bases from V and 1 base from J; junction bases left unmatched: 8. The length of the CDR3 is 16 residues. The CDR3 DNA is TGCGCCAGCAGCTCCGGACAGGGCGGATCGAACACTGAAGCTTTCTTT. Protein product: CASSSGQGGSNTEAFF.

In this sample, this clonotype is medium-sized. The chain combines TRBV12-3 or TRBV12-4 with TRBJ2-7; perhaps TRBD1 as D (6 bases). The CDR3 sequence is 14 residues long. Trimming pared 6 bases from V and 4 bases from J, leaving 16 bases between. The CDR3 DNA reads TGTGCCAGCAGATCCGGGACACAAATTTACGAGCAGTACTTC. Translated, it gives CASRSGTQIYEQYF.

By share, this clonotype counts as medium-sized (0.01 to 0.1%). The CDR3 sequence: CASSQDRVPGNTIYF. The CDR3 coding sequence is TGTGCCAGCAGTCAAGACAGGGTCCCTGGAAACACCATATATTTT. The rearrangement joins TRBV28 to TRBJ1-3, with TRBD1 matching over 7 bases. Per germline, CDR1 MDHEN and CDR2 SYDVKM. V gave up 5 bases and J gave up 2 bases; unmatched junction bases: 6. The CDR3 is made up of 15 amino acids. Combining the CDR3 with reference TRBV28 and TRBJ1-3 gives the whole variable domain DVKVTQSSRYLVKRTGEKVFLECVQDMDHENMFWYRQDPGLGLRLIYFSYDVKMKEKGDIPEGYSVSREKKERFSLILESASTNQTSMYLCASSQDRVPGNTIYFGEGSWLTVV.

This clonotype is categorized as medium-sized. The J gene is TRBJ2-3, the V gene TRBV5-1; 8 bases line up with TRBD2. The CDR3 covers 14 residues. V trimming: 3 bases; J trimming: 4 bases; junction bases outside the gene matches: 4. Germline V gene lookup returns CDR1 SGHRS and CDR2 YFSETQ. CDR3 sequence reads: CASSWRTSSDTQYF. CDR3 coding DNA: TGCGCCAGCAGCTGGAGGACTAGCTCAGATACGCAGTATTTT. Full variable domain (outside the CDR3, taken from reference TRBV5-1 and TRBJ2-3): KAGVTQTPRYLIKTRGQQVTLSCSPISGHRSVSWYQQTPGQGLQFLFEYFSETQRNKGNFPGRFSGRQFSNSRSEMNVSTLELGDSALYLCASSWRTSSDTQYFGPGTRLTVL.

This clonotype has at least ten counts. J is TRBJ2-3 and V is TRBV7-9; 12 nucleotides line up with TRBD1. V trimming: 5 bases; J trimming: 9 bases; junction bases outside the gene matches: 9. Germline values: CDR1 SEHNR, CDR2 FQNEAQ (reference sequence). The CDR3 covers 15 residues. The CDR3 DNA reads TGTGCCAGCAGCGAGACGGGACAGGGGGCCAACACGCAGTATTTT. This encodes CASSETGQGANTQYF.

This clonotype qualifies as medium-sized. The chain carries TRBV6-6 and TRBJ2-1; TRBD2 aligns across 14 bases. The V gene end was trimmed by 7 bases and the J gene end by 0 bases; junction bases not matched to a gene: 8. Per germline, CDR1 MNHNY and CDR2 SVGAGI (reference sequence). This CDR3 contains 18 residues. This CDR3 reads CASIRTSGGPSSYNEQFF. The CDR3 nucleotides are TGTGCCAGCATTAGGACTAGCGGGGGGCCGAGCTCCTACAATGAGCAGTTCTTC.

In its sample, this clonotype is medium-sized (0.01 to 0.1%). The chain combines TRBV20-1 with TRBJ2-6; D gene ambiguous. The germline V gene encodes CDR1 DFQATT and CDR2 SNEGSKA (reference sequence). This CDR3 has 18 residues. Between the trimmed V and J ends, which lost 0 bases and 0 bases, there was a span of 15 bases. The CDR3 loop is CSARDQYSPGSGANVLTF. CDR3 nucleotides: TGCAGTGCTAGAGATCAGTACAGCCCAGGCTCTGGGGCCAACGTCCTGACTTTC.

This clonotype is categorized as medium-sized (0.01 to 0.1%). The chain joins TRBV30 to TRBJ2-7; 8 bases map to TRBD1. There are 13 residues in the CDR3. V lost 1 base, J lost 3 bases, and 2 bases stayed unmatched. CDR1 is GTSNPN, CDR2 SVGIG, per germline (reference sequence). The CDR3 loop is CAWSAGTGYEQYF. The DNA of the CDR3 is TGTGCCTGGAGTGCCGGGACAGGCTACGAGCAGTACTTC.

This clonotype rates as medium-sized. The chain employs TRBV3-1 and TRBJ2-7, with D tentatively TRBD1 or TRBD2 (5 bases each). The CDR3 covers 15 residues. Germline assignment: CDR1 LGHDT and CDR2 YNNKEL (reference sequence). Trimming left V 3 bases short and J 3 bases short, with 15 bases between. The CDR3 sequence: CASSHLTGAGYEQYF. The CDR3 DNA is TGTGCCAGCAGCCACCTAACCGGGGCAGGCTACGAGCAGTACTTC.

By share of the sample, this clonotype is medium-sized (0.01 to 0.1%). This chain uses TRBV12-3 or TRBV12-4 with TRBJ1-6; D uncertain. The CDR3 has 14 residues. The ends were cut back, 3 bases at V and 7 bases at J, with 10 bases in the middle. The CDR3 loop reads CASSFSDLNSPLHF. The DNA of the CDR3 is TGTGCCAGCAGTTTCTCGGACCTGAATTCACCCCTCCACTTT.

This clonotype is classed as medium-sized (0.01 to 0.1%). The rearrangement joins TRBV18 to TRBJ1-2; D is uncertain. Germline CDR1 KGHSH, CDR2 LQKENI. The CDR3 is 12 amino acids. Trimming stripped 6 bases from V and 8 bases from J, with 13 bases between. As DNA, the CDR3 is TGTGCCAGCTCGGTTGGCGCCGGGGGCTACACCTTC. It is translated as CASSVGAGGYTF. The complete variable domain, with remaining parts taken from reference TRBV18 and TRBJ1-2, reads NAGVMQNPRHLVRRRGQEARLRCSPMKGHSHVYWYRQLPEEGLKFMVYLQKENIIDESGMPKERFSAEFPKEGPSILRIQQVVRGDSAAYFCASSVGAGGYTFGSGTRLTVV.

By sample share, this clonotype is medium-sized. The gene calls are TRBV24-1 and TRBJ2-2; TRBD1 agrees at 10 bases. J gave up 4 bases and V 3 bases, and 4 bases lay outside the gene matches. The length of the CDR3 is 16 residues. Looked up from germline, CDR1 is KGHDR and CDR2 is SFDVKD. CDR3 region: CATSDPGTGATGELFF. The CDR3 DNA reads as TGTGCCACCAGTGATCCCGGGACAGGGGCCACCGGGGAGCTGTTTTTT.

This clonotype has only a few counts. J is TRBJ2-1 and V is TRBV3-1, with 11 bases matching TRBD2. Trimming removed 1 base from V and 7 bases from J; junction bases left unmatched: 3. Germline V gives CDR1 LGHDT, CDR2 YNNKEL (reference sequence). This CDR3 region has 15 residues. In DNA form, the CDR3 reads TGTGCCAGCAGCCAAGCGGGACTAGCGGCGAATGAGCAGTTCTTC. This gives the protein CASSQAGLAANEQFF.

Judged by abundance, this clonotype is medium-sized. This chain joins TRBV23-1 and TRBJ1-5, with 7 bases lining up with TRBD1. TRBV23-1 is noted as an ORF with a role that remains uncertain. Germline trimming cut 0 bases from V and 5 bases from J; bases unmatched to any gene: 16. This CDR3 has 19 amino acids. The CDR3 protein is CASSQSRRSPDRIHQPQHF. As DNA, the CDR3 is TGCGCCAGCAGTCAATCCCGAAGGTCGCCGGACAGGATTCATCAGCCCCAGCATTTT.